This TCR beta chain was sequenced in a study of blood T cells in healthy people across ages. Study observations and caveats: Strong correlation was found linking TCR beta diversity to naive T cell percentage.

A J-beta primer mix and a sample-barcoded 5' primer were used in a second PCR of roughly 6 to 11 cycles. Each CDR3 protein is one row after TCRdb ran MiXCR on the 5' RACE reads. Among 660,000 or so distinct CDR3 sequences, approximately 50% were seen once, and the ten largest hold around 37%. Every donor contributed around 10 milliliters of peripheral blood by blood draw. PBMCs numbering at least 6 million were isolated per sample. RNA extraction gave at least 5 micrograms of total RNA per sample. With V trimmed by 4 bases and J by 1 base, 6 bases remained unmatched. The CDR3 has 16 residues. The germline gives CDR1 SGHRS, CDR2 YFSETQ. Notes on this clonotype: Its antigen is currently unknown.

The sequence came from a man aged 55 to 70 in good health. Sequences were obtained from blood. The rearrangement links TRBV5-1 to TRBJ2-2; the match to TRBD1 covers 8 bases. Written as DNA, the CDR3 is TGCGCCAGCAGCATGGCAGGACAGGGGAACACCGGGGAGCTGTTTTTT. This gives the protein CASSMAGQGNTGELFF. Complete variable domain (other parts from reference TRBV5-1 and TRBJ2-2): KAGVTQTPRYLIKTRGQQVTLSCSPISGHRSVSWYQQTPGQGLQFLFEYFSETQRNKGNFPGRFSGRQFSNSRSEMNVSTLELGDSALYLCASSMAGQGNTGELFFGEGSRLTVL.